The rows below give T cell receptor beta chains drawn from one sample of a study of Tregs in tolerant kidney transplant recipients. TCRdb's table, derived via immunoSEQ multiplex PCR, lists solely in-frame clones and lacks some. This sample has around 50,000 clones, with around 82% found just once. The sample comprised CD4+ T cells from blood. The receptors stem from a human donor in good health. Each CDR3 is given with its conserved first and last residue. The D gene is left open where the match is weak. Only some rows state a clone size, as once, few, many or a class for expanded clones.

d_call,clone_size,v_call,j_call,cdr3_nt,cdr3_aa
-,-,TRBV29-1,TRBJ2-5,TGCAGCGTTGACTCGGGAGAGACCCAGTACTTC,CSVDSGETQYF
TRBD1,few,TRBV4-1,TRBJ1-2,TGCGCCAGCAAACCAGGGAGGGCGACAGGGGGCTATGACTATGGCTACACCTTC,CASKPGRATGGYDYGYTF
TRBD1,-,TRBV19,TRBJ1-2,TGTGCCAGTAGTATCGGGGGGACAGGGGACTATGGCTACACCTTC,CASSIGGTGDYGYTF
TRBD2,-,TRBV5-6,TRBJ2-7,TGTGCCAGCAGTAGGGCTAGCGGGAGTGGGGAGCAGTACTTC,CASSRASGSGEQYF
-,-,TRBV30,TRBJ1-1,TGTGCCTCCTACAGGGAGCTGAAAGCTTTCTTT,CASYRELKAFF
-,-,TRBV11-3,TRBJ2-5,TGTGCCAGCAGCTTAGATCAGTCGGGAACCCAGTACTTC,CASSLDQSGTQYF
-,-,TRBV7-8,TRBJ2-1,TGTGCCAGCAGCCCCCGGGACGATCCGTACAATGAGCAGTTCTTC,CASSPRDDPYNEQFF
-,-,TRBV7-7,TRBJ2-5,TGTGCTAGCAGCTCAGGGGTACAAGAGACCCAGTACTTC,CASSSGVQETQYF
-,-,TRBV7-8,TRBJ2-1,TGTGCCAGCAGCTTAGTGGGGTACAATGAGCAGTTCTTC,CASSLVGYNEQFF
TRBD1,-,TRBV11-3,TRBJ2-7,TGTGCCAGCAGCTTAGGGGCCAGGGGGCTTGAGCAGTACTTC,CASSLGARGLEQYF
-,-,TRBV5-4,TRBJ1-2,TGTGCCAGCAGCATCGACAGTGATGGCTACACCTTC,CASSIDSDGYTF
TRBD2,-,TRBV11-3,TRBJ2-1,TGTGCCAGCAGCAACGGCGGACTAGCGGGAGGTGGGGGTGAGCAGTTCTTC,CASSNGGLAGGGGEQFF
-,few,TRBV7-9,TRBJ2-2,TGTGCCAGCAGCTTCGGGCAGGGACTCTTCACGAACACCGGGGAGCTGTTTTTT,CASSFGQGLFTNTGELFF
-,-,TRBV6-1,TRBJ1-5,TGTGCCACCGCCGGGGGGGGAAGGGATCAGCCCCAGCATTTT,CATAGGGRDQPQHF
TRBD1,-,TRBV5-1,TRBJ2-3,TGCGCCAGCAGCTCGGGGACAGGGGCAAACACAGATACGCAGTATTTT,CASSSGTGANTDTQYF
-,once,TRBV5-1,TRBJ1-1,TGCGCCAGCAGGGAGCCGAACACTGAAGCTTTCTTT,CASREPNTEAFF
-,-,TRBV6-5,TRBJ1-2,TGTGCCAGCAGTTCAGTTCCAGGGAAAAACAACTATGGCTACACCTTC,CASSSVPGKNNYGYTF
-,-,TRBV4-3,TRBJ2-2,TGCGCCAGCAGCCAAGTCCAGAACACCGGGGAGCTGTTTTTT,CASSQVQNTGELFF
-,-,TRBV7-2,TRBJ2-7,TGTGCCAGCAGCTTATATGGGGCAGAGTATTACGAGCAGTACTTC,CASSLYGAEYYEQYF
-,once,TRBV5-1,TRBJ2-1,TGCGCCAGCAGTTCTATTGGGGGGACCGACCTTACGGAGCAGTTCTTC,CASSSIGGTDLTEQFF
TRBD1,-,TRBV5-1,TRBJ2-1,TGCGCCAGCAGCTTGTGGGACAGCGGCTCCAATGAGCAGTTCTTC,CASSLWDSGSNEQFF
-,-,TRBV7-3,TRBJ2-3,TGTGCCAGCAGCTTATCAGCAGTCCACACAGATACGCAGTATTTT,CASSLSAVHTDTQYF
-,-,TRBV29-1,TRBJ2-3,TGCAGCGTTGTCCGGGGGAGTCAGCCTATTACGCAGTATTTT,CSVVRGSQPITQYF
TRBD2,-,TRBV19,TRBJ2-7,TGTGCCAGTAGTAAGGGCGGGAGTCTCTACGAGCAGTACTTC,CASSKGGSLYEQYF
TRBD1,-,TRBV29-1,TRBJ2-1,TGCAGCGTTGCACAGGGGGCCGAGCAGTTCTTC,CSVAQGAEQFF
-,-,TRBV7-9,TRBJ1-1,TGTGCCAGCAGCTTATTCAGGGAGAACACTGAAGCTTTCTTT,CASSLFRENTEAFF
TRBD2,-,TRBV5-4,TRBJ2-2,TGTGCCAGCAGCTCTAGCGGGATTTATACCGGGGAGCTGTTTTTT,CASSSSGIYTGELFF
TRBD2,once,TRBV5-6,TRBJ2-7,TGTGCCAGCAGCCCTAGGACGGGGGGATTCCCCTACGAGCAGTACTTC,CASSPRTGGFPYEQYF
-,-,TRBV6-5,TRBJ1-2,TGTGCCAGCAGTTACGCCGACAGTAACTATGGCTACACCTTC,CASSYADSNYGYTF
-,-,TRBV5-1,TRBJ1-5,TGCGCCAGCAGCTTGGGGGACGCGGCCGGGCCCCAGCATTTT,CASSLGDAAGPQHF
TRBD2,-,TRBV5-6,TRBJ2-3,TGTGCCAGCAGCTGGCAGACTAGCGGGAGTGCTAGCACAGATACGCAGTATTTT,CASSWQTSGSASTDTQYF
-,-,TRBV4-1,TRBJ2-5,TGCGCCAGCAGCCAATCCCCAACGGAGACCCAGTACTTC,CASSQSPTETQYF
TRBD2,-,TRBV14,TRBJ2-1,TGTGCCAGCAGCCCCCTGGGAGCGGGGCCTTACAATGAGCAGTTCTTC,CASSPLGAGPYNEQFF
-,-,TRBV29-1,TRBJ2-7,TGCAGCGTTGAACCGGCAGGGTCGATAAGGGAGCAGTACTTC,CSVEPAGSIREQYF
TRBD1,-,TRBV29-1,TRBJ2-5,TGCAGCGCCGAAAGACAGGGGGCGGAGACCCAGTACTTC,CSAERQGAETQYF
-,-,TRBV27,TRBJ1-4,TGTGCCAGCAGTTTACCCAAAAACAGGGCTATTAATGAAAAACTGTTTTTT,CASSLPKNRAINEKLFF
-,-,TRBV13,TRBJ2-2,TGTGCCAGCAGCTTAAGAGTCGGGGGCGGGGAGCTGTTTTTT,CASSLRVGGGELFF
-,-,TRBV7-2,TRBJ1-2,TGTGCCAGCAGCCCTTGGCCTTCTGGCTACACCTTC,CASSPWPSGYTF
-,-,TRBV18,TRBJ2-7,TGTGCCAGCTCACCAGGTGGGCCAGGCTACGAGCAGTACTTC,CASSPGGPGYEQYF
TRBD2,few,TRBV7-9,TRBJ2-3,TGTGCCAGCAGCCGTACCCTAGCGGGAGGCACAGATACGCAGTATTTT,CASSRTLAGGTDTQYF
TRBD2,-,TRBV7-3,TRBJ2-7,TGTGCCAGCAGCATCTCTAGCGGGAGCGGCTACGAGCAGTACTTC,CASSISSGSGYEQYF
-,-,TRBV9,TRBJ2-3,TGTGCCAGCAGCCTATGGGACAACACTAACCCGCAGTATTTT,CASSLWDNTNPQYF
TRBD2,-,TRBV7-2,TRBJ2-2,TGTGCCAGCAGCCCTAGCGGGGGTGCCACCGGGGAGCTGTTTTTT,CASSPSGGATGELFF
-,-,TRBV5-6,TRBJ1-2,TGTGCCAGCAGCTTGTTCGACTATGGCTACACCTTC,CASSLFDYGYTF
-,-,TRBV19,TRBJ1-3,TGTGCCAGTGTCCGACAGTCCGGAAACACCATATATTTT,CASVRQSGNTIYF
-,-,TRBV9,TRBJ2-5,TGTGCCAGCAGCCCACGTGGGGGGAGAGGGGAGACCCAGTACTTC,CASSPRGGRGETQYF
-,-,TRBV18,TRBJ2-5,TGTGCCAGCTCAGCTACTACCTGGGAGACCCAGTACTTC,CASSATTWETQYF
TRBD2,-,TRBV7-2,TRBJ2-1,TGTGCCAGCGGGGTAGCGGGACGAAGGGCCAATGAGCAGTTCTTC,CASGVAGRRANEQFF
-,-,TRBV11-3,TRBJ2-5,TGTGCCAGCAGCCTGACGAGGCAAGAGACCCAGTACTTC,CASSLTRQETQYF
-,-,TRBV5-1,TRBJ1-2,TGCGCCAGCAGCGGGACACCCGTAGCATATGGCTACACCTTC,CASSGTPVAYGYTF
-,-,TRBV5-6,TRBJ1-2,TGTGCCAGCAGCTCGACCCGCTGGGGTGTCGGCTATGGCTACACCTTC,CASSSTRWGVGYGYTF
TRBD1,-,TRBV19,TRBJ2-5,TGTGCCAAAGGACAGGCCCTTCAAGAGACCCAGTACTTC,CAKGQALQETQYF
-,-,TRBV20-1,TRBJ2-7,TGCAGTGCTAGAGATGATTACGAGCAGTACTTC,CSARDDYEQYF
-,-,TRBV19,TRBJ1-6,TGTGCCAGTAGTATCTCTTGGGGGTATAATTCACCCCTCCACTTT,CASSISWGYNSPLHF